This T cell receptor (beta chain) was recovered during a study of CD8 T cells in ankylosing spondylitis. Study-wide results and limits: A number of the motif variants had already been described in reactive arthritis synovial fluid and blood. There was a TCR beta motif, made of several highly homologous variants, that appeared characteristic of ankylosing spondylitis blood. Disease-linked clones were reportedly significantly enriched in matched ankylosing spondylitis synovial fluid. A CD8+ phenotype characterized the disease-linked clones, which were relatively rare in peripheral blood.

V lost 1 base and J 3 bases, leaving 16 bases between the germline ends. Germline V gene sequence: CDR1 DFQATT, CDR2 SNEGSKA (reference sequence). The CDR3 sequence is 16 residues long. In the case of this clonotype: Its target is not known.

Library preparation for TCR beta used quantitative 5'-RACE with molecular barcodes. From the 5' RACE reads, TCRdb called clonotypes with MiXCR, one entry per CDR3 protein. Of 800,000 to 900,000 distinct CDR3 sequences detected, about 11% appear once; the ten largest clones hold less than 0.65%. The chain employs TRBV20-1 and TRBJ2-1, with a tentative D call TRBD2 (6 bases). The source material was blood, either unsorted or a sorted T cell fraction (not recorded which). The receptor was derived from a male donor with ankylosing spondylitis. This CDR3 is CSARALVAVGYNEQFF. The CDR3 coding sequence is TGCAGTGCTAGAGCGCTAGTAGCGGTAGGCTACAATGAGCAGTTCTTC.